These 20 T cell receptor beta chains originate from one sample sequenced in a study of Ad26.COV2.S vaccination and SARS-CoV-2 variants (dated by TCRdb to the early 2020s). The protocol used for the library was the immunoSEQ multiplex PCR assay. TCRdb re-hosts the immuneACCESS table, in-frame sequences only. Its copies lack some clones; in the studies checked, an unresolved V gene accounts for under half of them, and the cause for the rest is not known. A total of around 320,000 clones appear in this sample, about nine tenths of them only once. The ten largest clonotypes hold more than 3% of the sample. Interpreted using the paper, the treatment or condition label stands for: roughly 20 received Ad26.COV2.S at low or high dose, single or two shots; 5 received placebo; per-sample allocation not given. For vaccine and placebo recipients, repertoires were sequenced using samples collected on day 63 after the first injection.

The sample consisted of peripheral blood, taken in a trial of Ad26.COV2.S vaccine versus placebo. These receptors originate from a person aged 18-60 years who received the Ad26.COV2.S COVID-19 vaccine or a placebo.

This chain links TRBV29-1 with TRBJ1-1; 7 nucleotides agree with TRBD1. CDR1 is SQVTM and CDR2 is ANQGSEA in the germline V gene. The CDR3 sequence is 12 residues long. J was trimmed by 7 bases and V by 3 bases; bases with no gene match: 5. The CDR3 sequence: CSVDEGANEAFF. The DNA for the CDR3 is TGCAGCGTTGATGAGGGGGCTAATGAAGCTTTCTTT.

The chain's CDR3 is CASSRRSGHVNTEAFF. The CDR3 nucleotides read TGTGCCAGTAGCAGGAGATCGGGACACGTGAACACTGAAGCTTTCTTT. This chain connects TRBV19 to TRBJ1-1, with a weak D call TRBD1 (6 bases). V lost 6 bases to trimming and J lost 0 bases, with 17 bases between them. This CDR3 comprises 16 residues. CDR1 and CDR2 from the germline V gene are LNHDA and SQIVND (reference sequence). The full variable domain, rest sourced from reference TRBV19 and TRBJ1-1, is DGGITQSPKYLFRKEGQNVTLSCEQNLNHDAMYWYRQDPGQGLRLIYYSQIVNDFQKGDIAEGYSVSREKKESFPLTVTSAQKNPTAFYLCASSRRSGHVNTEAFFGQGTRLTVV.

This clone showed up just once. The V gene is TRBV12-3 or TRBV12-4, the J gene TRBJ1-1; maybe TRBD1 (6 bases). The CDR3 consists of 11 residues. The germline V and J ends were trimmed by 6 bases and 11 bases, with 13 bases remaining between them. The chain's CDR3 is CASSSGTTAFF. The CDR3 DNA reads TGTGCCAGCAGCTCCGGGACAACCGCTTTCTTT.

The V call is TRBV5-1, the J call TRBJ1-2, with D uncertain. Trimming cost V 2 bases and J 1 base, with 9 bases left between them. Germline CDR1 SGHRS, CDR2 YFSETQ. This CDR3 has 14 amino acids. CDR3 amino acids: CASSFLPVNYGYTF. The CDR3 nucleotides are TGCGCCAGCAGCTTCCTGCCGGTTAACTATGGCTACACCTTC. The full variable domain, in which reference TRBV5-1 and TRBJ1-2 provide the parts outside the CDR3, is KAGVTQTPRYLIKTRGQQVTLSCSPISGHRSVSWYQQTPGQGLQFLFEYFSETQRNKGNFPGRFSGRQFSNSRSEMNVSTLELGDSALYLCASSFLPVNYGYTFGSGTRLTVV.

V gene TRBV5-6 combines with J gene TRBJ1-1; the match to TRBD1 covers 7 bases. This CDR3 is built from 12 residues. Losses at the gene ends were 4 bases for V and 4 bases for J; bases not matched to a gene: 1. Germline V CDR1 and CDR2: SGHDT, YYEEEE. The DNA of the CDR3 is TGTGCCAGCAGCGACAGGGCCACTGAAGCTTTCTTT. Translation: CASSDRATEAFF.

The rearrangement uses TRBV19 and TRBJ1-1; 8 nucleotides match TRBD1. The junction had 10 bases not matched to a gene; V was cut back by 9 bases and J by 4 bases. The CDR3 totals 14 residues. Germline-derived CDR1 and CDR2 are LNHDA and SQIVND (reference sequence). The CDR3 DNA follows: TGTGCCAGCGGCACACAGGGGGTAGGCACTGAAGCTTTCTTT. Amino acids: CASGTQGVGTEAFF.

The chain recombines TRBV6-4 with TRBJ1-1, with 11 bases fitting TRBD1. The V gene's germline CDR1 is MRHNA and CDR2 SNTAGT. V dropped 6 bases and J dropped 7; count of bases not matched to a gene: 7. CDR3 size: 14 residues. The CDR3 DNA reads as TGTGCCAGCAGCTCGGGACAGGGGGTCAATGAAGCTTTCTTT. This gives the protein CASSSGQGVNEAFF.

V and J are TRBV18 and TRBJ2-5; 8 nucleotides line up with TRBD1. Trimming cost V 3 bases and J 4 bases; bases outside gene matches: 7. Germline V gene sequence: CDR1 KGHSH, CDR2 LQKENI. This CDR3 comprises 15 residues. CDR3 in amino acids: CASSPIGTGSETQYF. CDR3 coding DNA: TGTGCCAGCTCACCGATAGGGACAGGATCAGAGACCCAGTACTTC. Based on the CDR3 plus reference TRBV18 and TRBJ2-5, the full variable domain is NAGVMQNPRHLVRRRGQEARLRCSPMKGHSHVYWYRQLPEEGLKFMVYLQKENIIDESGMPKERFSAEFPKEGPSILRIQQVVRGDSAAYFCASSPIGTGSETQYFGPGTRLLVL.

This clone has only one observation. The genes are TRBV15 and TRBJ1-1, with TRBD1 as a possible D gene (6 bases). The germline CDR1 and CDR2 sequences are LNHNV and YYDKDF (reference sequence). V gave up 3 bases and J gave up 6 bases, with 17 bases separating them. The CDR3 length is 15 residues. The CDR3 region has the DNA TGTGCCACCAGCAGGCATACTGGGGGGCTGGCTGAAGCTTTCTTT. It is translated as CATSRHTGGLAEAFF. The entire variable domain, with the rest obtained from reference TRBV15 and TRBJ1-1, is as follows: DAMVIQNPRYQVTQFGKPVTLSCSQTLNHNVMYWYQQKSSQAPKLLFHYYDKDFNNEADTPDNFQSRRPNTSFCFLDIRSPGLGDTAMYLCATSRHTGGLAEAFFGQGTRLTVV.

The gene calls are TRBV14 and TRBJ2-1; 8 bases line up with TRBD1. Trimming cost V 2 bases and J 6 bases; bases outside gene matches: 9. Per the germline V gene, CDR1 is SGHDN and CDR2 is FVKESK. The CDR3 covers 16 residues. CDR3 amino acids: CASSQPGTGRVNEQFF. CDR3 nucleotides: TGTGCCAGCAGCCAACCTGGGACAGGTAGGGTCAATGAGCAGTTCTTC.

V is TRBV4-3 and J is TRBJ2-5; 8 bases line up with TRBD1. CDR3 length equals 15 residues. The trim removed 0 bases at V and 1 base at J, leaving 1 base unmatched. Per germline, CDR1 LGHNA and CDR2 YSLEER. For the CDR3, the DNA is TGCGCCAGCAGCCAAGATGGACAGGGCCAAGAGACCCAGTACTTC. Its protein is CASSQDGQGQETQYF.

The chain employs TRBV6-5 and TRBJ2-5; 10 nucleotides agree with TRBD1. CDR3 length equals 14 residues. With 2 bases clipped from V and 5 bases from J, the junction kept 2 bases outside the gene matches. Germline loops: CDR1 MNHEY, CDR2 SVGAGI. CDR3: CASSYDRGRETQYF. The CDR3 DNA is TGTGCCAGCAGTTACGACAGGGGGCGGGAGACCCAGTACTTC.

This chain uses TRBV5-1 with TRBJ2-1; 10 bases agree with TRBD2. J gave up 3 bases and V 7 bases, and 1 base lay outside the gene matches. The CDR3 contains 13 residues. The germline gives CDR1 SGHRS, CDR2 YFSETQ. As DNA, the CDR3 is TGCGCCAGCGGACTAGCGGACTACAATGAGCAGTTCTTC. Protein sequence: CASGLADYNEQFF.

In nucleotides, the CDR3 is TGCGCCAGCAGCCAAGATTCGGAGACCCAGTACTTC. Amino acids: CASSQDSETQYF. J is TRBJ2-5 and V is TRBV4-1; D not certain. V shed 0 bases and J shed 5 bases, with 4 bases lying between them. This CDR3 has 12 residues. Germline values: CDR1 MGHRA, CDR2 YSYEKL.

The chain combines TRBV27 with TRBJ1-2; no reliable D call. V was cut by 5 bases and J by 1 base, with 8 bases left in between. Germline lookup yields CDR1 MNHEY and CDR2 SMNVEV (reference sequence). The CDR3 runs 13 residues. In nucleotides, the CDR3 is TGTGCCAGCAGTCTCGGAATTAACTATGGCTACACCTTC. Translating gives CASSLGINYGYTF.

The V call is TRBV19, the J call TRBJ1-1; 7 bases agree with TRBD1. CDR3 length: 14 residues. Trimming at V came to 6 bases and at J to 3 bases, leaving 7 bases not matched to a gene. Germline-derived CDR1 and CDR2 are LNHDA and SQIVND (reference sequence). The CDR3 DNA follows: TGTGCCAGTAGGGGCCGAGACAGGGACACTGAAGCTTTCTTT. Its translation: CASRGRDRDTEAFF.

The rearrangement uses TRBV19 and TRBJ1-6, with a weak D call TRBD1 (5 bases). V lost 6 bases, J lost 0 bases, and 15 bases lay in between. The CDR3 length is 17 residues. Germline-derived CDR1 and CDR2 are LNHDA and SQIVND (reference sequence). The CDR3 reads CASSHGQVSSYNSPLHF. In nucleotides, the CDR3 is TGTGCCAGTAGCCATGGACAAGTGAGCTCCTATAATTCACCCCTCCACTTT.

The CDR3 DNA follows: TGTGCCAGCAACCGCGGGGGGAATGAAAAACTGTTTTTT. It specifies CASNRGGNEKLFF. J is TRBJ1-4 and V is TRBV11-2, with D possibly matching TRBD1 (5 bases). V gave up 7 bases and J gave up 5 bases, with 11 bases separating them. Germline V gene sequence: CDR1 SGHAT, CDR2 FQNNGV. The CDR3 has 13 amino acids.

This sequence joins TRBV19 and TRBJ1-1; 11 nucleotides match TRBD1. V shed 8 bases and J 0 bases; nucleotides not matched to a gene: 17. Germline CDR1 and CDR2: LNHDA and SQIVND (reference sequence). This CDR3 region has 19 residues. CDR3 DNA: TGTGCCAGTGTTCGATCGTTTGGGACAGGGGGGACTATGAACACTGAAGCTTTCTTT. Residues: CASVRSFGTGGTMNTEAFF.

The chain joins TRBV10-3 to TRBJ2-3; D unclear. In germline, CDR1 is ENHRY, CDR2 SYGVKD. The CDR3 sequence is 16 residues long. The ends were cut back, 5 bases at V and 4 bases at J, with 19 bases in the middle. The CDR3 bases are TGTGCCATCAGTTCCCTTCTCGGGCTTGGGGCAGATACGCAGTATTTT. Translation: CAISSLLGLGADTQYF.